This note documents a single T cell receptor (beta chain) sequence. This sample is part of a study of T cell responses to AZD1222 COVID-19 vaccine. Some clones are missing from TCRdb's copy, which holds only in-frame ones; the method was immunoSEQ multiplex PCR. The sample shows about 180,000 clones, 88% of them seen only once. The CDR3 runs to 15 residues. CDR1 PRHDT and CDR2 FYEKMQ come from the germline V gene (reference sequence). The ends were cut back, 2 bases at V and 3 bases at J, with 13 bases in the middle. J is TRBJ2-5 and V is TRBV13, with TRBD2 as a possible D gene (6 bases). The source material was peripheral blood, sampled 28 days after the second AZD1222 dose. The origin of this receptor is an adult who received the AZD1222 COVID-19 vaccine. In DNA, the CDR3 is TGTGCCAGCAGCTTACGACTAGTCGGGGAAGAGACCCAGTACTTC. Encoded protein: CASSLRLVGEETQYF.